One and the same sample provided the 15 T cell receptor beta chains below, sequenced in a study of shared clonotypes between healthy human individuals. The protocol was immunoSEQ multiplex PCR, while the TCRdb copy is restricted to in-frame clones and leaves out a portion. Of roughly 1 million clones listed, 65% to 75% are singletons. What was sequenced was memory CD4+ T cells sorted from blood. Subset indicated: CD45RA-negative fraction. The receptors here all came from a man aged 18 to 29 in good health.

This sequence joins TRBV7-2 and TRBJ2-1, with D perhaps TRBD2 (6 bases). The CDR3 sequence is 14 residues long. V lost 5 bases and J lost 5, with 13 bases in between. Germline V gene sequence: CDR1 SGHTA, CDR2 FQGNSA. The CDR3 DNA is TGTGCCAGCAGCCGGGACTGGACAAACAATGAGCAGTTCTTC. Translation: CASSRDWTNNEQFF.

The rearrangement uses TRBV5-1 and TRBJ2-5; 7 bases fit TRBD1. CDR3 length equals 15 residues. With 3 bases clipped from V and 5 bases from J, the junction kept 10 bases outside the gene matches. From germline, CDR1 is SGHRS and CDR2 YFSETQ. The CDR3 region has the DNA TGCGCCAGCAGCTCGGGACAGCTGATGGGGGAGACCCAGTACTTC. Translating it yields CASSSGQLMGETQYF.

The chain combines TRBV28 with TRBJ1-3; maybe TRBD1 (5 bases). CDR1 is MDHEN, CDR2 SYDVKM, per germline. Trimming pared 5 bases from V and 7 bases from J, leaving 18 bases between. The CDR3 totals 15 residues. The CDR3 nucleotides read TGTGCCAGCAGTCGGAGGGGCCCTATAGGGAACACCATATATTTT. Its translation is CASSRRGPIGNTIYF.

The chain joins TRBV21-1 to TRBJ1-4; the D segment call TRBD1 is taken from the table without a DNA check. TRBV21-1 is flagged as a pseudogene. This CDR3 contains 14 residues. CDR3 nucleotide sequence: TGTGCCAGCAGCTCCCAGTCAACTAATGAAAAACTGTTTTTT. Translation: CASSSQSTNEKLFF.

This rearrangement joins TRBV7-9 to TRBJ2-5; TRBD1 aligns across 8 bases. V trimming: 5 bases; J trimming: 5 bases; junction bases outside the gene matches: 7. Germline values: CDR1 SEHNR, CDR2 FQNEAQ (reference sequence). This CDR3 contains 14 residues. The CDR3 nucleotides are TGTGCCAGCAGCCCAGGCAGGGGGCTTGAGACCCAGTACTTC. It codes for CASSPGRGLETQYF.

The CDR3 loop reads CASTPQHYNEKLFF. The CDR3 nucleotides read TGTGCCAGTACCCCCCAGCACTATAATGAAAAACTGTTTTTT. V is TRBV19 and J is TRBJ1-4, with D hard to call. Trimming stripped 7 bases from V and 4 bases from J, with 13 bases between. CDR3 length equals 14 residues. Germline V CDR1 and CDR2: LNHDA, SQIVND (reference sequence).

This chain connects TRBV9 to TRBJ2-5; the D gene is possibly TRBD1 (5 bases). There are 13 residues in the CDR3. V lost 3 bases, J lost 2 bases, and 8 bases lay in between. The V gene's germline CDR1 is SGDLS and CDR2 YYNGEE. Here the CDR3 DNA reads TGTGCCAGCAGCGGTGACAGACAAGAGACCCAGTACTTC. Amino acids: CASSGDRQETQYF.

This clone was counted only a few times. The CDR3 spells CASSLLGPGGRGTEAFF. The CDR3 DNA is TGTGCCAGCAGCTTGTTAGGGCCGGGGGGCCGTGGCACTGAAGCTTTCTTT. This rearrangement joins TRBV5-4 to TRBJ1-1, with TRBD1 as a possible D gene (6 bases). In germline, CDR1 is SGHNT, CDR2 YYREEE (reference sequence). The germline V and J ends were trimmed by 1 base and 4 bases, with 20 bases remaining between them. This CDR3 has 17 residues.

The rearrangement joins TRBV2 to TRBJ2-7; perhaps TRBD1 as D (5 bases). In germline, CDR1 is SNHLY, CDR2 FYNNEI. This CDR3 spans 11 amino acids. Trimming cost V 4 bases and J 6 bases, with 7 bases left between them. In DNA, the CDR3 is TGTGCCAGCAGTGTTCAGGGCGAGCAGTACTTC. It is translated as CASSVQGEQYF.

J is TRBJ1-2 and V is TRBV6-6; D remains ambiguous. Germline V gene lookup returns CDR1 MNHNY and CDR2 SVGAGI (reference sequence). CDR3 length: 8 amino acids. V was cut by 9 bases and J by 5 bases, with 1 base left in between. DNA of the CDR3: TGTGCCAGGTATGGCTACACCTTC. This gives the protein CARYGYTF.

As to this clone: The sample contains more than one DNA sequence encoding this CDR3. This chain links TRBV27 with TRBJ2-1; 9 nucleotides align to TRBD2. Germline lookup yields CDR1 MNHEY and CDR2 SMNVEV (reference sequence). V dropped 4 bases and J dropped 5; count of bases not matched to a gene: 3. This CDR3 comprises 14 residues. CDR3 coding DNA: TGTGCCAGCAGTTCCTTAGCGGGAGACAATGAGCAGTTCTTC. Its protein product is CASSSLAGDNEQFF.

This chain uses TRBV25-1 with TRBJ2-1, with D possibly matching TRBD1 (6 bases). Germline V CDR1 and CDR2: MGHDK, SYGVNS. V dropped 8 bases and J dropped 4 bases, with 12 bases sitting between them. The CDR3 spans 13 residues. The CDR3 is CASGSQGYNEQFF. The CDR3 DNA is TGTGCCAGCGGGTCTCAGGGGTACAATGAGCAGTTCTTC.

The V call is TRBV9, the J call TRBJ2-2; 7 positions agree with TRBD2. The CDR3 spans 16 residues. Germline V gene lookup returns CDR1 SGDLS and CDR2 YYNGEE. V dropped 3 bases and J dropped 0; count of bases not matched to a gene: 5. CDR3 region: CASSGRGLTNTGELFF. CDR3 bases: TGTGCCAGCAGCGGAAGGGGACTAACGAACACCGGGGAGCTGTTTTTT.

The gene calls are TRBV7-9 and TRBJ1-2; maybe TRBD1 (5 bases). Germline assignment: CDR1 SEHNR and CDR2 FQNEAQ (reference sequence). V dropped 1 base and J dropped 5 bases, with 11 bases sitting between them. The CDR3 spans 14 residues. In DNA form, the CDR3 reads TGTGCCAGCAGCTTAGGCCCAGGGAGGTATGGCTACACCTTC. The encoded protein is CASSLGPGRYGYTF.

Worth noting for this clone: A far larger clone is off by one base, so a read error is likely. Because it lacks the conserved phenylalanine or tryptophan at the end, this CDR3 is likely a read error. The J gene is TRBJ1-2, the V gene TRBV30; 9 positions agree with TRBD1. Per germline, CDR1 GTSNPN and CDR2 SVGIG (reference sequence). The CDR3 loop spans 16 amino acids. V dropped 5 bases and J dropped 0; count of bases not matched to a gene: 10. The CDR3 bases are TGTGCCTGGCTCCGGGACAGGGCTCTCTCTAACTATGGCTACACCCTC. This translates into CAWLRDRALSNYGYTL.